The 30 T cell receptor beta chains below were found in one sample sequenced in a study of spatial heterogeneity in lung cancer. Noted time point: blood at routine non-recurrence follow-up after resection. TCRdb redid the calling of the 5' RACE reads with MiXCR, one entry per CDR3 protein. The sample consists of under 20,000 distinct CDR3 sequences, about a fifth of them appearing once. The specimen comprised PBMCs, sampled at follow-up. The receptors were sampled from a male donor with early-stage non-small cell lung cancer.

The chain joins TRBV23-1 to TRBJ2-5; a weak D match, TRBD2 (5 bases). TRBV23-1 is marked as an open reading frame, function uncertain. This CDR3 spans 14 amino acids. V was pared by 6 bases and J by 5 bases, with 16 bases between. The CDR3 nucleotides read TGCGCCAGCAGAAACCGGGTTGGGGAGGAGACCCAGTACTTC. Protein sequence: CASRNRVGEETQYF.

This clonotype was recorded a few times. This chain uses TRBV29-1 with TRBJ2-5; D not resolved. This CDR3 region has 10 residues. CDR1 is SQVTM, CDR2 ANQGSEA, per germline. V was cut by 7 bases and J by 2 bases, with 5 bases left in between. DNA of the CDR3: TGCAGCGGTCGACAAGAGACCCAGTACTTC. This encodes CSGRQETQYF.

The chain employs TRBV7-2 and TRBJ1-1, with D perhaps matching TRBD1 (5 bases). Deletions cut 2 bases from V and 7 bases from J, with 11 bases between. This CDR3 region has 13 residues. CDR1 and CDR2 from the germline V gene are SGHTA and FQGNSA. The CDR3 is CASSLSEQGEAFF. The CDR3 region has the DNA TGTGCCAGCAGCTTATCTGAGCAGGGTGAAGCTTTCTTT.

In this sample, this clonotype turned up many times. The rearrangement uses TRBV7-9 and TRBJ2-1; D possibly corresponds to TRBD2 (5 bases). The germline V and J ends were trimmed by 1 base and 2 bases, with 9 bases remaining between them. CDR1 SEHNR and CDR2 FQNEAQ come from the germline V gene (reference sequence). The CDR3 has 15 residues. DNA of the CDR3: TGTGCCAGCAGCTTAGTGGAGGTAGCCTACAATGAGCAGTTCTTC. It specifies CASSLVEVAYNEQFF.

This clonotype was picked up many times. The CDR3: CASSLLLGAGTQYF. The CDR3 bases are TGTGCCAGCAGCTTATTACTTGGGGCGGGGACCCAGTACTTC. The chain uses TRBV7-2 and TRBJ2-5, with D perhaps given as TRBD1 or TRBD2 (5 bases each). The CDR3 consists of 14 residues. In germline, CDR1 is SGHTA, CDR2 FQGNSA. Trimming removed 2 bases at V and 7 bases at J, with 14 bases between.

The rearrangement links TRBV29-1 to TRBJ1-2, with a weak D call TRBD1 (6 bases). V shed 3 bases and J shed 4 bases, with 18 bases lying between them. The CDR3 totals 15 residues. Germline CDR1 and CDR2: SQVTM and ANQGSEA. CDR3 loop: CSVEDSLPSSYGYTF. The CDR3 bases are TGCAGCGTTGAGGACAGTCTACCCTCATCCTATGGCTACACCTTC.

This clonotype was recorded at least ten times. The chain links TRBV7-6 to TRBJ1-2; 8 nucleotides agree with TRBD1. The CDR3 extends over 12 amino acids. In germline, CDR1 is SGHVS, CDR2 FNYEAQ. V was pared by 8 bases and J by 4 bases, with 3 bases of the junction left unmatched. CDR3 in amino acids: CASGTGGYGYTF. The CDR3 coding sequence is TGTGCCAGCGGCACAGGGGGCTATGGCTACACCTTC.

A few counts support this clonotype. This chain uses TRBV5-5 with TRBJ2-7; D assignment may be TRBD1 or TRBD2 (5 bases each). Trimming took off 3 bases at V and 4 bases at J, with 17 bases between the two ends. CDR1 is SGHKS, CDR2 YYEKEE, per germline (reference sequence). This CDR3 spans 15 amino acids. The CDR3 region has the DNA TGTGCCAGCAGCTCAATAGCGAGGGGACCTTACGAGCAGTACTTC. The encoded protein is CASSSIARGPYEQYF.

The V call is TRBV9, the J call TRBJ1-3, with D tentatively TRBD1 (6 bases). This CDR3 is 16 amino acids long. Deletions cut 2 bases from V and 0 bases from J, with 12 bases between. Germline V lookup: CDR1 SGDLS, CDR2 YYNGEE. In DNA form, the CDR3 reads TGTGCCAGCAGCGTGAGAGGGGGAGGCTCTGGAAACACCATATATTTT. Translation gives CASSVRGGGSGNTIYF.

This clonotype is judged medium-sized. The rearrangement links TRBV5-4 to TRBJ2-2; 9 bases fit TRBD1. The length of the CDR3 is 16 residues. The germline V gene encodes CDR1 SGHNT and CDR2 YYREEE (reference sequence). Trimming at V came to 4 bases and at J to 5 bases, leaving 9 bases not matched to a gene. The DNA for the CDR3 is TGTGCCAGCAGCACGTCCTACGGGACAGGGACCGGGGAGCTGTTTTTT. As protein: CASSTSYGTGTGELFF.

The genes are TRBV20-1 and TRBJ2-7; D gene ambiguous. V lost 3 bases, J lost 5 bases, and 11 bases lay in between. The CDR3 is 12 amino acids. From germline, CDR1 is DFQATT and CDR2 SNEGSKA (reference sequence). This CDR3 is CSASPSGHEQYF. The CDR3 region has the DNA TGCAGTGCTAGTCCGTCGGGCCACGAGCAGTACTTC.

This clonotype was counted ten times or more. V and J are TRBV20-1 and TRBJ2-3, with 7 nucleotides matching TRBD1. From germline, CDR1 is DFQATT and CDR2 SNEGSKA (reference sequence). The J segment lost 5 bases and the V segment lost 0 bases, leaving 14 bases of the junction unmatched. This CDR3 is 17 amino acids long. Written as DNA, the CDR3 is TGCAGTGCTAGAGATCTCGGCAGACAGGGCGGCGGAGATACGCAGTATTTT. It encodes CSARDLGRQGGGDTQYF.

This clonotype was seen ten or more times. CDR3 sequence: CASSQSTGGRYEQYF. CDR3 DNA: TGCGCCAGCAGCCAATCGACAGGGGGCAGGTACGAGCAGTACTTC. The V call is TRBV4-3, the J call TRBJ2-7, with 10 bases that match TRBD1. The germline gives CDR1 LGHNA, CDR2 YSLEER. CDR3 length: 15 amino acids. The J segment lost 4 bases and the V segment lost 2 bases, leaving 5 bases of the junction unmatched.

In its sample, this clonotype is medium-sized. The chain has TRBV27 and TRBJ2-7; D is perhaps TRBD2 (5 bases). From germline, CDR1 is MNHEY and CDR2 SMNVEV (reference sequence). The V and J ends lost 4 bases and 11 bases respectively, with 12 bases between them. The CDR3 has 11 residues. CDR3 sequence reads: CASSYRGEKYF. The CDR3 region has the DNA TGTGCCAGCAGTTATCGGGGAGAGAAGTACTTC.

The chain couples TRBV20-1 to TRBJ2-2; D possibly corresponds to TRBD1 (6 bases). CDR1 DFQATT and CDR2 SNEGSKA come from the germline V gene (reference sequence). Trimming pared 0 bases from V and 1 base from J, leaving 12 bases between. The CDR3 length is 16 residues. In DNA form, the CDR3 reads TGCAGTGCTAGAGATATGACAGGTCGGAACACCGGGGAGCTGTTTTTT. Protein: CSARDMTGRNTGELFF.

This clonotype was recorded many times. This rearrangement joins TRBV7-9 to TRBJ1-5, with D unresolved. CDR1 is SEHNR, CDR2 FQNEAQ, per germline (reference sequence). Trimming stripped 5 bases from V and 3 bases from J, with 11 bases between. This CDR3 is built from 14 residues. CDR3 in amino acids: CASSRTRDNQPQHF. The CDR3 DNA follows: TGTGCCAGCAGCCGAACTAGAGACAATCAGCCCCAGCATTTT.

This chain joins TRBV7-8 and TRBJ2-3; no definite D call. Trimming removed 2 bases at V and 1 base at J, with 10 bases between. The CDR3 is 15 amino acids. The germline V gene encodes CDR1 SGHVS and CDR2 FQNEAQ. The DNA of the CDR3 is TGTGCCAGCAGCTTACTAAACTCGGGCACAGATACGCAGTATTTT. Its translation is CASSLLNSGTDTQYF.

By proportion, this clonotype is medium-sized. The rearrangement uses TRBV24-1 and TRBJ2-6, with D uncertain. Germline-derived CDR1 and CDR2 are KGHDR and SFDVKD. The CDR3 sequence is 16 residues long. The V and J ends lost 1 base and 4 bases respectively, with 10 bases between them. The CDR3 reads CATSDFRQSGANVLTF. DNA for the CDR3: TGTGCCACCAGTGATTTTAGGCAGTCGGGGGCCAACGTCCTGACTTTC.

This clonotype showed up just a few times. The V and J genes are TRBV12-3 or TRBV12-4 and TRBJ1-2; D is unresolved. The length of the CDR3 is 18 residues. The V and J ends lost 5 bases and 4 bases respectively, with 26 bases between them. The CDR3 loop reads CASSPFSHSIRGGYGYTF. The CDR3 coding sequence is TGTGCCAGCAGTCCATTCTCACACTCCATCCGAGGTGGCTATGGCTACACCTTC.

This clonotype is judged medium-sized. This chain connects TRBV7-2 to TRBJ1-5; D gene ambiguous. V lost 1 base to trimming and J lost 4 bases, with 11 bases between them. Germline V lookup: CDR1 SGHTA, CDR2 FQGNSA. The CDR3 runs to 15 residues. This chain's CDR3 is CASSLDGLGNQPQHF. The DNA for the CDR3 is TGTGCCAGCAGCTTAGATGGGTTAGGGAATCAGCCCCAGCATTTT.

This clonotype is classed as medium-sized. J is TRBJ2-3 and V is TRBV29-1, with D unclear. CDR1 and CDR2 (germline): SQVTM, ANQGSEA. CDR3 length equals 12 residues. Trimming removed 0 bases from V and 4 bases from J, with 5 bases in between. The CDR3 here is CSVEESSDTQYF. For the CDR3, the DNA is TGCAGCGTTGAAGAGTCGTCAGATACGCAGTATTTT.

By sample share, this clonotype is medium-sized (0.01 to 0.1%). The chain links TRBV29-1 to TRBJ2-7, with D perhaps TRBD2 (5 bases). The V and J ends lost 5 bases and 4 bases respectively, with 15 bases between them. Germline V lookup: CDR1 SQVTM, CDR2 ANQGSEA. The CDR3 has 13 residues. CDR3 sequence reads: CSVLDIGGYEQYF. CDR3 sequence (DNA): TGCAGCGTTCTAGACATAGGAGGTTACGAGCAGTACTTC.

This clonotype was detected a few times. This chain joins TRBV6-5 and TRBJ1-2; TRBD1 might be the D (5 bases). V was pared by 3 bases and J by 3 bases, with 11 bases between. The germline gives CDR1 MNHEY, CDR2 SVGAGI. CDR3 length: 14 amino acids. In nucleotides, the CDR3 is TGTGCCAGCAGTTATTCAGACAGATACTATGGCTACACCTTC. It specifies CASSYSDRYYGYTF.

This clonotype has just a few counts. V and J are TRBV13 and TRBJ2-4, with TRBD1 matching over 10 bases. The V and J ends lost 2 bases and 1 base, in that order; junction bases with no gene match: 2. Germline assignment: CDR1 PRHDT and CDR2 FYEKMQ (reference sequence). The CDR3 has 16 residues. CDR3: CASSLRGQGAKNIQYF. In nucleotides, the CDR3 is TGTGCCAGCAGCTTAAGGGGACAGGGGGCCAAAAACATTCAGTACTTC.

The sample holds many counts of this clonotype. The rearrangement links TRBV7-9 to TRBJ2-6; D gene ambiguous. Germline V gene sequence: CDR1 SEHNR, CDR2 FQNEAQ (reference sequence). The ends were cut back, 4 bases at V and 0 bases at J, with 10 bases in the middle. This CDR3 region has 16 residues. The CDR3 region has the DNA TGTGCCAGCAGCTCCCTTAATAGCTCTGGGGCCAACGTCCTGACTTTC. Translated: CASSSLNSSGANVLTF.

This clonotype has just a few counts. This chain joins TRBV5-1 and TRBJ1-1; no definite D call. The germline V gene encodes CDR1 SGHRS and CDR2 YFSETQ. V dropped 0 bases and J dropped 7 bases, with 4 bases sitting between them. The CDR3 is made up of 11 amino acids. CDR3 nucleotides: TGCGCCAGCAGCTTGGGCCTTGAAGCTTTCTTT. Protein sequence: CASSLGLEAFF.

The table lists this clonotype with a few counts. The chain recombines TRBV12-3 or TRBV12-4 with TRBJ1-2; D is undetermined. The V end was cut by 3 bases, the J end by 2 bases, with 10 bases between. The CDR3 runs 14 residues. DNA for the CDR3: TGTGCCAGCAGTTTGGAGGGAAGCAACTATGGCTACACCTTC. It codes for CASSLEGSNYGYTF.

This clonotype is judged medium-sized. This chain connects TRBV7-2 to TRBJ1-1; 7 nucleotides align to TRBD1. Germline loops: CDR1 SGHTA, CDR2 FQGNSA. The V segment lost 5 bases and the J segment 8 bases; nucleotides outside the gene matches: 14. This CDR3 comprises 15 residues. The CDR3 nucleotides read TGTGCCAGCAGCCCTCCAGGGGGGCAACGTGCAGAAGCTTTCTTT. It codes for CASSPPGGQRAEAFF.

This clonotype has a handful of counts. This chain uses TRBV3-1 with TRBJ1-1; D is unclear. The ends were cut back, 1 base at V and 5 bases at J, with 8 bases in the middle. CDR1 LGHDT and CDR2 YNNKEL come from the germline V gene (reference sequence). The CDR3 is made up of 13 amino acids. CDR3 sequence (DNA): TGTGCCAGCAGCCAAGTTGCAGCGACTGAAGCTTTCTTT. The encoded protein is CASSQVAATEAFF.

This clonotype was found a few times. The chain couples TRBV9 to TRBJ2-7; D is uncertain. Germline V gene lookup returns CDR1 SGDLS and CDR2 YYNGEE. V lost 0 bases and J 1 base, leaving 5 bases between the germline ends. The CDR3 extends over 13 amino acids. The CDR3, as DNA: TGTGCCAGCAGCGTAGGAGATTCCTACGAGCAGTACTTC. It is translated as CASSVGDSYEQYF.